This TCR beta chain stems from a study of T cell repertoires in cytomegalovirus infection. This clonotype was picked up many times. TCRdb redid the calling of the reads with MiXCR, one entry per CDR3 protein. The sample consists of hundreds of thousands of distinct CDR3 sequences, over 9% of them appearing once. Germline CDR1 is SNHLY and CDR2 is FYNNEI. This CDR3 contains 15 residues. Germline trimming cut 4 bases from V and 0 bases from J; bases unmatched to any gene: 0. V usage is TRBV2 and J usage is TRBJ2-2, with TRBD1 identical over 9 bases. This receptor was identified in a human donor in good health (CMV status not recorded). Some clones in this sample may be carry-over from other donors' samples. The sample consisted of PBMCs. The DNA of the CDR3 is TGTGCCAGCAGTGGGGACAGGGCGAACACCGGGGAGCTGTTTTTT. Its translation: CASSGDRANTGELFF.